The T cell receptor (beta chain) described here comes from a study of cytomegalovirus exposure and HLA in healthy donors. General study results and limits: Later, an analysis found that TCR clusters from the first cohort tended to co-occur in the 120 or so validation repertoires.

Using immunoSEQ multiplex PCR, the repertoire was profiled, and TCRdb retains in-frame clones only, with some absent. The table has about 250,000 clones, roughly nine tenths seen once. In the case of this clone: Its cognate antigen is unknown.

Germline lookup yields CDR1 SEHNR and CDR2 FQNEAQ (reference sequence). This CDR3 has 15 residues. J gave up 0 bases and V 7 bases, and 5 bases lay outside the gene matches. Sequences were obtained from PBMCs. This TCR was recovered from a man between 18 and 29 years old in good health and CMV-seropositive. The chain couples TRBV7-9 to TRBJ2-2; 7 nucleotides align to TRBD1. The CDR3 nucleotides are TGTGCCAGCACCCGACAGGGCTCGAACACCGGGGAGCTGTTTTTT. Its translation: CASTRQGSNTGELFF.